One and the same sample provided the 23 T cell receptor beta chains below, sequenced in a study of CD8 T cells in ankylosing spondylitis. Study-wide points: A TCR beta motif made of eight highly homologous variants seemed typical of ankylosing spondylitis blood.

Antigen specificity for these receptors is unknown. One entry per CDR3 protein, called by TCRdb with MiXCR from the 5' RACE reads. The sample has hundreds of thousands of distinct CDR3 sequences; 12% are singletons. Material for sequencing was blood, either unsorted or a sorted T cell fraction (not recorded which). The receptors were sampled from a male donor with ankylosing spondylitis.

In its sample, this clonotype was seen a few times. CDR3 residues: CASSGQGKNIQYF. For the CDR3, the DNA is TGTGCCAGCTCGGGACAGGGGAAAAACATTCAGTACTTC. V usage is TRBV2 and J usage is TRBJ2-4; 10 bases are a match to TRBD1. Germline assignment: CDR1 SNHLY and CDR2 FYNNEI. This CDR3 is built from 13 residues. V was clipped by 8 bases and J by 4 bases; unmatched bases: 2.

The chain links TRBV6-2 or TRBV6-3 to TRBJ1-1; 7 bases are shared with TRBD1. Germline V gene data show CDR1 as MNHEY and CDR2 as SVGEGT. This CDR3 region has 14 residues. Unmatched junction bases numbered 6, after V lost 4 bases and J lost 4 bases. Here the CDR3 reads CASSLMTGSTEAFF. For the CDR3, the DNA is TGTGCCAGCAGTTTGATGACAGGGAGCACTGAAGCTTTCTTT.

This clonotype was recorded a few times. The chain employs TRBV6-1 and TRBJ1-5; maybe TRBD1 (5 bases). The ends were cut back, 8 bases at V and 2 bases at J, with 16 bases in the middle. This CDR3 contains 15 residues. CDR1 and CDR2 from the germline V gene are MNHNS and SASEGT. The CDR3 nucleotides read TGTGCCAGCGGCCCGCTGGGGGTTCGCAATCAGCCCCAGCATTTT. It codes for CASGPLGVRNQPQHF.

This clonotype was recorded a few times. V is TRBV20-1 and J is TRBJ2-1; the D is unclear. Germline CDR1 is DFQATT and CDR2 is SNEGSKA (reference sequence). Trimming cost V 3 bases and J 3 bases, with 12 bases left between them. The CDR3 has 14 residues. The DNA of the CDR3 is TGCAGTGCTAGTCAGGTCTCCTACTACAATGAGCAGTTCTTC. Protein sequence: CSASQVSYYNEQFF.

This clonotype was counted ten times or more. This rearrangement joins TRBV9 to TRBJ2-1; D ambiguous. With 0 bases removed from V and 9 bases from J, the gap between germline ends came to 10 bases. The CDR3 length is 13 residues. CDR1 SGDLS and CDR2 YYNGEE come from the germline V gene. CDR3 coding DNA: TGTGCCAGCAGCGTAGACTCCCTCACTGAGCAGTTCTTC. It yields the protein CASSVDSLTEQFF.

Notes on this clonotype: An end of the junction does not agree with germline; a read error may underlie this. CDR3 coding DNA: TGCGCCAGCAGCTTGGCTGGGGTGTACTACGGGCAGTACTTC. Its protein is CASSLAGVYYGQYF. The chain couples TRBV5-1 to TRBJ2-7; D is unresolved. The CDR3 has 14 residues. Germline CDR1 is SGHRS and CDR2 is YFSETQ. The full variable domain, completed using reference TRBV5-1 and TRBJ2-7, is KAGVTQTPRYLIKTRGQQVTLSCSPISGHRSVSWYQQTPGQGLQFLFEYFSETQRNKGNFPGRFSGRQFSNSRSEMNVSTLELGDSALYLCASSLAGVYYGQYFGPGTRLTVT.

The CDR3 sequence: CASSYLRANSPLHF. As DNA, the CDR3 is TGTGCCAGCAGTTACCTCAGGGCCAATTCACCCCTCCACTTT. The V gene is TRBV6-5, the J gene TRBJ1-6, with D perhaps TRBD1 (5 bases). The CDR3 totals 14 residues. V was shortened by 2 bases and J by 7 bases, with 9 bases between the two germline ends. The germline CDR1 and CDR2 sequences are MNHEY and SVGAGI.

The genes are TRBV20-1 and TRBJ2-1, with TRBD1 as a possible D gene (6 bases). V dropped 2 bases and J dropped 5 bases, with 10 bases sitting between them. The CDR3 is made up of 13 amino acids. The germline gives CDR1 DFQATT, CDR2 SNEGSKA (reference sequence). CDR3 in DNA: TGCAGTGCTAGACGGACAGAAAACAATGAGCAGTTCTTC. This sequence encodes CSARRTENNEQFF.

Only a few counts were recorded for this clonotype. The chain combines TRBV7-3 with TRBJ2-2; D possibly corresponds to TRBD1 (5 bases). Germline V lookup: CDR1 SGHTA, CDR2 FQGTGA. The length of the CDR3 is 15 residues. Trimming cost V 5 bases and J 1 base, with 11 bases left between them. CDR3 coding DNA: TGTGCCAGCAGCCTGGACAAACTGAACACCGGGGAGCTGTTTTTT. Translated: CASSLDKLNTGELFF.

The V and J genes are TRBV10-3 and TRBJ1-3; no firm D call. V lost 2 bases and J lost 4, with 9 bases in between. The CDR3 totals 14 residues. Germline lookup yields CDR1 ENHRY and CDR2 SYGVKD. The CDR3 DNA reads as TGTGCCATCAGTGAGCCTAACGGGGGAAACACCATATATTTT. It encodes CAISEPNGGNTIYF.

This clonotype came up a few times. The chain recombines TRBV20-1 with TRBJ2-5, with D maybe TRBD2 (5 bases). This CDR3 has 14 amino acids. The germline V and J ends were trimmed by 5 bases and 5 bases, with 18 bases remaining between them. Germline V gene data show CDR1 as DFQATT and CDR2 as SNEGSKA (reference sequence). The CDR3 protein is CSARPTQRRETQYF. DNA for the CDR3: TGCAGTGCTCGTCCGACCCAGCGGAGGGAGACCCAGTACTTC.

This clonotype appeared a few times. The genes are TRBV5-1 and TRBJ2-1; D is unresolved. There are 14 residues in the CDR3. CDR1 and CDR2 from the germline V gene are SGHRS and YFSETQ. Trimming cost V 1 base and J 6 bases, with 11 bases left between them. The CDR3 reads CASSLRADPNEQFF. CDR3 bases: TGCGCCAGCAGCTTGAGGGCGGACCCCAATGAGCAGTTCTTC.

The chain employs TRBV24-1 and TRBJ2-1; 10 bases are a match to TRBD2. Germline V gene sequence: CDR1 KGHDR, CDR2 SFDVKD. After removal of 7 bases from V and 7 bases from J, the junction contained 9 bases not matched to a gene. The CDR3 runs 15 residues. The CDR3 DNA is TGTGCCACCAGAACCGGGACTAGCGTCAATAATGAGCAGTTCTTC. It translates to CATRTGTSVNNEQFF.

V is TRBV20-1 and J is TRBJ2-1; D is ambiguous. This CDR3 is built from 13 residues. The germline V gene encodes CDR1 DFQATT and CDR2 SNEGSKA (reference sequence). V dropped 4 bases and J dropped 2 bases, with 9 bases sitting between them. The CDR3 DNA reads TGCAGTGCTACCCTCGACGCCTACAATGAGCAGTTCTTC. Translated, it gives CSATLDAYNEQFF.

The CDR3 nucleotides are TGTGCCAGCAGTTTAAAACGGAACACTGAAGCTTTCTTT. Translation gives CASSLKRNTEAFF. This chain joins TRBV12-3 or TRBV12-4 and TRBJ1-1; D remains unclear. The CDR3 contains 13 residues. Trimming shortened V by 2 bases and J by 1 base, and 5 bases separated the two germline ends.

The rearrangement uses TRBV20-1 and TRBJ2-2; TRBD1 agrees at 7 bases. The germline CDR1 and CDR2 sequences are DFQATT and SNEGSKA (reference sequence). The CDR3 runs to 16 residues. The V and J ends lost 8 bases and 0 bases, in that order; junction bases with no gene match: 12. The CDR3 protein is CSSSRDSLTNTGELFF. CDR3 in DNA: TGCAGTTCATCCCGGGACAGCCTTACGAACACCGGGGAGCTGTTTTTT.

The chain joins TRBV10-3 to TRBJ2-3; D possibly uses TRBD1 or TRBD2 (5 bases each). Trimming removed 3 bases at V and 1 base at J, with 14 bases between. Per germline, CDR1 ENHRY and CDR2 SYGVKD. The CDR3 has 16 amino acids. The CDR3 DNA is TGTGCCATCAGTGACCCCGGACTGGGACGCACAGATACGCAGTATTTT. Its protein product is CAISDPGLGRTDTQYF.

There are many counts of this clonotype. CDR3 residues: CATSGRATYNEQFF. CDR3 DNA: TGTGCCACTAGCGGGAGGGCCACCTACAATGAGCAGTTCTTC. The J gene is TRBJ2-1, the V gene TRBV10-3; the match to TRBD2 covers 12 bases. Looked up from germline, CDR1 is ENHRY and CDR2 is SYGVKD. The CDR3 runs 14 residues. V trimming: 10 bases; J trimming: 2 bases; junction bases outside the gene matches: 3.

Worth noting for this clonotype: A clone one base away is much larger, so this may be a read error. The V gene is TRBV4-1, the J gene TRBJ2-3, with a weak D call TRBD2 (6 bases). This CDR3 is 14 amino acids long. V was trimmed by 3 bases and J by 8 bases, leaving 15 bases between them. Germline V gene data show CDR1 as MGHRA and CDR2 as YSYEKL. The CDR3 coding sequence is TGCGCCAGCAGCCAGGGGGGATTCGCAGCTACGCAGTATTTT. It codes for CASSQGGFAATQYF.

The chain recombines TRBV12-3 or TRBV12-4 with TRBJ2-3; D not resolved. Trimming shortened V by 6 bases and J by 0 bases, and 7 bases separated the two germline ends. This CDR3 contains 13 residues. CDR3 DNA sequence: TGTGCCAGCAGGGCAGACAGCACAGATACGCAGTATTTT. Translated: CASRADSTDTQYF.

This chain uses TRBV20-1 with TRBJ2-7, with 10 bases that match TRBD2. Trimming at V came to 3 bases and at J to 6 bases, leaving 11 bases not matched to a gene. This CDR3 is built from 15 residues. Germline assignment: CDR1 DFQATT and CDR2 SNEGSKA (reference sequence). This CDR3 reads CSASLAGVLRREQYF. In nucleotides, the CDR3 is TGCAGTGCTAGCCTAGCGGGAGTTCTAAGGCGCGAGCAGTACTTC.

This clonotype was detected only a few times. The J gene is TRBJ2-3, the V gene TRBV20-1; tentative D call: TRBD2 (5 bases). CDR3 length equals 16 residues. Germline V gene sequence: CDR1 DFQATT, CDR2 SNEGSKA (reference sequence). The V end lost 0 bases, the J end lost 6 bases, and 19 bases lay between the germline ends. The chain's CDR3 is CSARDPGLAGRDTQYF. The CDR3 DNA reads TGCAGTGCTAGAGACCCCGGACTTGCCGGACGGGATACGCAGTATTTT.

This clonotype showed up just a few times. The chain has TRBV7-8 and TRBJ1-5; D remains unclear. The CDR3 totals 17 residues. V was trimmed by 1 base and J by 1 base, leaving 14 bases between them. Germline loops: CDR1 SGHVS, CDR2 FQNEAQ. CDR3 sequence reads: CASSLGGGLGSNQPQHF. The CDR3 DNA is TGTGCCAGCAGCTTAGGTGGCGGGTTGGGGAGCAATCAGCCCCAGCATTTT.